What follows are 17 T cell receptor beta chains derived from one specimen sequenced in a study of blood T cell repertoires in COVID-19. Sequencing used immunoSEQ multiplex PCR; TCRdb keeps in-frame clones, though not all of them. The top ten clones hold roughly 1.9% of a sample with some 270,000 clones, about nine tenths of them seen once. Sequenced input: PBMCs or T cells enriched from blood (not recorded which). The receptors come from a woman aged 60-75 years who had recovered from COVID-19.

This rearrangement joins TRBV7-6 to TRBJ1-1, with unresolved D. The CDR3 is 16 residues long. Germline CDR1 SGHVS, CDR2 FNYEAQ. V lost 7 bases, J lost 6 bases, and 24 bases lay in between. The CDR3 loop reads CASTPGRREIVSEAFF. CDR3 DNA sequence: TGTGCCAGCACCCCCGGGAGGAGGGAAATTGTCTCTGAAGCTTTCTTT. Complete variable domain (other parts from reference TRBV7-6 and TRBJ1-1): GAGVSQSPRYKVTKRGQDVALRCDPISGHVSLYWYRQALGQGPEFLTYFNYEAQQDKSGLPNDRFSAERPEGSISTLTIQRTEQRDSAMYRCASTPGRREIVSEAFFGQGTRLTVV.

The chain links TRBV11-1 to TRBJ1-1; D gene unclear. This CDR3 comprises 14 residues. The germline V and J ends were trimmed by 0 bases and 4 bases, with 9 bases remaining between them. Germline values: CDR1 SGHAT, CDR2 FQDESV (reference sequence). The CDR3 here is CASSLARRSTEAFF. The CDR3 DNA follows: TGTGCCAGCAGCTTAGCCCGGAGGAGCACTGAAGCTTTCTTT.

This chain joins TRBV19 and TRBJ2-1; 12 bases map to TRBD2. CDR3 length: 16 amino acids. Trimming took 6 bases from V and 15 from J; bases not matched to a gene: 18. The germline gives CDR1 LNHDA, CDR2 SQIVND (reference sequence). The CDR3 here is CASSPRGLAGRIFGFF. The CDR3 nucleotides are TGTGCCAGTAGCCCAAGAGGACTAGCGGGACGGATCTTCGGGTTCTTC.

This clone was seen a handful of times. This rearrangement joins TRBV5-4 to TRBJ2-2; D is unresolved. Germline V gives CDR1 SGHNT, CDR2 YYREEE (reference sequence). The CDR3 contains 11 residues. The V and J ends lost 5 bases and 6 bases respectively, with 5 bases between them. The CDR3 spells CASRGPGELFF. The CDR3 DNA follows: TGTGCCAGCAGGGGCCCCGGGGAGCTGTTTTTT.

The rearrangement uses TRBV19 and TRBJ1-1; no firm D call. This CDR3 has 13 amino acids. Germline loops: CDR1 LNHDA, CDR2 SQIVND (reference sequence). This chain's CDR3 is CDAGRLGLTEAFF. CDR3 sequence (DNA): TGTGACGCGGGCCGTCTTGGGCTCACTGAAGCTTTCTTT.

The J gene is TRBJ2-1, the V gene TRBV28; D is unresolved. There are 14 residues in the CDR3. The germline V gene encodes CDR1 MDHEN and CDR2 SYDVKM. Trimming took 7 bases from V and 3 from J, leaving 13 bases between them. CDR3 coding DNA: TGTGCCAGCACCCCTGTAGCTGGCTACAATGAGCAGTTCTTC. It is translated as CASTPVAGYNEQFF.

This clone was observed a few times. The chain has TRBV30 and TRBJ2-7, with D possibly matching TRBD1 (5 bases). The CDR3 has 15 amino acids. Trimming shortened V by 5 bases and J by 0 bases, and 17 bases separated the two germline ends. Germline assignment: CDR1 GTSNPN and CDR2 SVGIG (reference sequence). The chain's CDR3 is CAWEEGHLSSYEQYF. Written as DNA, the CDR3 is TGTGCCTGGGAGGAAGGACACTTGAGCTCCTACGAGCAGTACTTC.

This clone was observed a handful of times. The V gene is TRBV19, the J gene TRBJ1-2; TRBD1 matches at 9 bases. Unmatched junction bases numbered 6, after V lost 1 base and J lost 3 bases. The CDR3 is 16 amino acids. CDR1 and CDR2 (germline): LNHDA, SQIVND (reference sequence). CDR3 nucleotides: TGTGCCAGTAGTATAGGAAGGGACAGGGCAGACTATGGCTACACCTTC. It specifies CASSIGRDRADYGYTF. The full variable domain, completed using reference TRBV19 and TRBJ1-2, is DGGITQSPKYLFRKEGQNVTLSCEQNLNHDAMYWYRQDPGQGLRLIYYSQIVNDFQKGDIAEGYSVSREKKESFPLTVTSAQKNPTAFYLCASSIGRDRADYGYTFGSGTRLTVV.

The J gene is TRBJ1-1, the V gene TRBV5-1; possible D gene TRBD1, 6 bases. Between the trimmed V and J ends, which lost 9 bases and 4 bases, there was a span of 16 bases. From germline, CDR1 is SGHRS and CDR2 YFSETQ. The CDR3 runs to 13 residues. The CDR3 spells CATAVQGGTEAFF. The CDR3 DNA follows: TGCGCCACCGCCGTACAGGGTGGCACTGAAGCTTTCTTT.

About this clone itself: This CDR3 is also generated by other DNA sequences in the sample. This rearrangement joins TRBV6-5 to TRBJ2-3; 11 bases agree with TRBD2. V lost 6 bases, J lost 1 base, and 0 bases stayed unmatched. CDR1 is MNHEY and CDR2 is SVGAGI in the germline V gene. The CDR3 spans 14 residues. The CDR3 DNA follows: TGTGCCAGCAGACTAGCGGGAGGCACAGATACGCAGTATTTT. Translation gives CASRLAGGTDTQYF.

The chain employs TRBV5-8 and TRBJ1-3, with D perhaps TRBD1 (5 bases). The CDR3 has 15 amino acids. Trimming shortened V by 3 bases and J by 0 bases, and 10 bases separated the two germline ends. The germline V gene has CDR1 SGHTS and CDR2 YDEGEE. The CDR3 region is CASSSDSLSGNTIYF. The CDR3 DNA follows: TGTGCCAGCAGCTCCGACAGTCTCTCTGGAAACACCATATATTTT. Full variable domain (rest looked up from reference TRBV5-8 and TRBJ1-3): EAGVTQSPTHLIKTRGQQATLRCSPISGHTSVYWYQQALGLGLQFLLWYDEGEERNRGNFPPRFSGRQFPNYSSELNVNALELEDSALYLCASSSDSLSGNTIYFGEGSWLTVV.

The rearrangement links TRBV5-4 to TRBJ2-7; the D gene is possibly TRBD1 (5 bases). Between the trimmed V and J ends, which lost 3 bases and 3 bases, there was a span of 16 bases. The CDR3 is made up of 15 amino acids. CDR1 SGHNT and CDR2 YYREEE come from the germline V gene (reference sequence). CDR3 region: CASSSRTGFGYEQYF. The CDR3 nucleotides are TGTGCCAGCAGCTCAAGAACAGGTTTTGGCTACGAGCAGTACTTC.

The genes are TRBV6-5 and TRBJ1-2; tentatively, D is TRBD1 (5 bases). Between the trimmed V and J ends, which lost 4 bases and 6 bases, there was a span of 12 bases. Germline V CDR1 and CDR2: MNHEY, SVGAGI. This CDR3 spans 13 amino acids. CDR3 in amino acids: CASSWEKGDGYTF. The CDR3 DNA is TGTGCCAGCAGTTGGGAAAAAGGGGATGGCTACACCTTC.

V gene TRBV20-1 combines with J gene TRBJ2-5; TRBD2 matches at 12 bases. The CDR3 loop spans 15 amino acids. CDR1 is DFQATT and CDR2 is SNEGSKA in the germline V gene (reference sequence). J lost 5 bases, V lost 3 bases, and 7 bases had no gene match. The CDR3 loop reads CSASNLAGGLETQYF. For the CDR3, the DNA is TGCAGTGCTAGTAACCTAGCGGGGGGGCTGGAGACCCAGTACTTC.

This clone was seen only once. V gene TRBV6-5 combines with J gene TRBJ1-1, with 10 bases identical to TRBD1. Germline V lookup: CDR1 MNHEY, CDR2 SVGAGI. This CDR3 has 14 residues. Trimming removed 10 bases from V and 1 base from J; junction bases left unmatched: 6. CDR3 residues: CATGTGDRNTEAFF. The CDR3 DNA sequence: TGTGCCACTGGGACAGGGGATAGGAACACTGAAGCTTTCTTT.

The chain joins TRBV15 to TRBJ2-5; 8 nucleotides line up with TRBD2. Germline V CDR1 and CDR2: LNHNV, YYDKDF (reference sequence). The V and J ends lost 1 base and 0 bases, in that order; junction bases with no gene match: 10. The CDR3 length is 18 residues. The CDR3 sequence is CATSRGFTQRGYQETQYF. CDR3 in DNA: TGTGCCACCAGCAGAGGATTTACCCAGCGGGGGTACCAAGAGACCCAGTACTTC.

The chain carries TRBV6-2 or TRBV6-3 and TRBJ1-2; D is perhaps TRBD1 (6 bases). CDR1 and CDR2 (germline): MNHEY, SVGEGT. V lost 0 bases to trimming and J lost 4 bases, with 18 bases between them. The CDR3 has 17 amino acids. The CDR3 sequence is CASSYSDGGTGTYGYTF. The CDR3 DNA follows: TGTGCCAGCAGTTACTCCGATGGGGGCACCGGAACCTATGGCTACACCTTC.